One TCR beta chain is described in this entry. The antigen is unknown. Using immunoSEQ multiplex PCR, the repertoire was profiled, and TCRdb retains in-frame clones only, with some absent. The sample yields about 85,000 clones, around 86% seen once. The V end was cut by 1 base, the J end by 2 bases, with 8 bases between. The CDR3 runs to 15 residues. Germline lookup yields CDR1 MRHNA and CDR2 SNTAGT. These data come from a study of OX40 agonist ivuxolimab in advanced cancers. Study-level information: Checkpoint inhibitors had been given previously to roughly 40% of patients.

Overall study results and limits: On average, a greater number of expanded clones characterised CD8+ T cells relative to CD4+. Researchers did not determine the expanded peripheral T cells' antigen specificity.

This clonotype was obtained from an adult with an advanced solid tumor such as melanoma, head and neck, liver or kidney cancer. The sample was CD4+ or CD8+ T cells sorted from blood, taken in a trial of the OX40 agonist ivuxolimab. This chain connects TRBV6-4 to TRBJ2-2; possible D gene TRBD2, 6 bases. The CDR3 spells CASSDYAGNTGELFF. DNA of the CDR3: TGTGCCAGCAGTGACTACGCGGGAAACACCGGGGAGCTGTTTTTT.